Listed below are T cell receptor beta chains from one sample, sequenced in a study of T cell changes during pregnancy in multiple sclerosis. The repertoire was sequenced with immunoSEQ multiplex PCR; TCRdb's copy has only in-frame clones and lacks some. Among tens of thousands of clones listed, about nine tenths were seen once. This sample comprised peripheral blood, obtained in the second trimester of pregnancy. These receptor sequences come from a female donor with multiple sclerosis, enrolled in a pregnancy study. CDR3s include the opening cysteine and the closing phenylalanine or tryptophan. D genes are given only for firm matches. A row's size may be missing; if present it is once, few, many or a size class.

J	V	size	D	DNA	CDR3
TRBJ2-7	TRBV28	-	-	TGTGCCAGCTGCCTTTCGGGATTCGAGCAGTACTTC	CASCLSGFEQYF
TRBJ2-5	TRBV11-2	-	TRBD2	TGTGCCAGCAGCTTGACTAGCGGGGGGGCCGTGGAGACCCAGTACTTC	CASSLTSGGAVETQYF
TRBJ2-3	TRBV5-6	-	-	TGTGCCAGCAGCCATAAACGACTCACAGATACGCAGTATTTT	CASSHKRLTDTQYF
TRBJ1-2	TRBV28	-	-	TGTGCCAGCAGTTTCGGGGATAACTATGGCTACACCTTC	CASSFGDNYGYTF
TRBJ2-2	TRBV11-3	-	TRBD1	TGTGCCAGCAGCGCCGACCGGGACAGGGAGGCCGCGAACACCGGGGAGCTGTTTTTT	CASSADRDREAANTGELFF
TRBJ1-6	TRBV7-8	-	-	TGTGCCAGCAGCTTAGGGGGGGACAATTCACCCCTCCACTTT	CASSLGGDNSPLHF
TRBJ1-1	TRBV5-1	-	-	TGCGCCAGCACCCCTTGGGGCAGTGCGCATGCTTTCTTT	CASTPWGSAHAFF
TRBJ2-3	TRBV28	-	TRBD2	TGTGCCAGCAGCAACGGACTAGTTGGGACAGATACGCAGTATTTT	CASSNGLVGTDTQYF
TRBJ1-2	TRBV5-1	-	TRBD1	TGCGCCAGCAGCGATCCGGGACAGGGGAACTATGGCTACACCTTC	CASSDPGQGNYGYTF
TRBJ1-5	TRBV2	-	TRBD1	TGTGCCAGCAGTGCTGCGGGACAGCCCATCTTTTATAGCAATCAGCCCCAGCATTTT	CASSAAGQPIFYSNQPQHF
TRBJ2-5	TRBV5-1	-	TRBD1	TGCGCCAGCAGCTTGGGTAACAGGGGGCCAGGGGAGACCCAGTACTTC	CASSLGNRGPGETQYF
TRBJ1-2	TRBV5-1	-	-	TGCGCCAGCAGCTTGGGAGGGAGCTATGGCTACACCTTC	CASSLGGSYGYTF
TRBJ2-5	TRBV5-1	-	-	TGCGCCAGCAGCCGGGTCGGTACAGAGACCCAGTACTTC	CASSRVGTETQYF
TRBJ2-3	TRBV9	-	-	TGTGCCAGCAGCTTTACGACTAGCACAGATACGCAGTATTTT	CASSFTTSTDTQYF
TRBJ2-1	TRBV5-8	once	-	TGTGCCAGCAGCTTGGCCGAGCGTTATGAGCAGTTCTTC	CASSLAERYEQFF
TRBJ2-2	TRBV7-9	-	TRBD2	TGTGCCAGCAGGCAAATCGGGGCGGGAGTACCCGGGGAGCTGTTTTTT	CASRQIGAGVPGELFF
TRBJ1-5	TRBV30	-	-	TGTGCCTGGAGTGTACGGGAAGGACAGCCCCAGCATTTT	CAWSVREGQPQHF
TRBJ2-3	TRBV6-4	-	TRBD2	TGTGCCAGCAGCCCGGGACTAGCGGGGGGATTAGATACGCAGTATTTT	CASSPGLAGGLDTQYF
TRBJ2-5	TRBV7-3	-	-	TGTGCCAGCAGCACCCAGGGAGGAAACCAAGAGACCCAGTACTTC	CASSTQGGNQETQYF
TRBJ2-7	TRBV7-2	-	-	TGTGCCAGCAGCTTAGCCACGGACAGCACACCCTACGAGCAGTACTTC	CASSLATDSTPYEQYF
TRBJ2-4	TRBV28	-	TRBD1	TGTGCCAGCAGCCCTGGGACAGGGGAAGCCAAAAACATTCAGTACTTC	CASSPGTGEAKNIQYF
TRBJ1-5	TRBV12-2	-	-	TGTGCAAGTCGCTCCATTCGGACAGGGCTTATGCGGAACAATCAGCCCCAGCATTTT	CASRSIRTGLMRNNQPQHF
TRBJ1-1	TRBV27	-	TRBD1	TGTGCCAGCAGTTTAACAGGGGGAAGTGGTGAAGCTTTCTTT	CASSLTGGSGEAFF
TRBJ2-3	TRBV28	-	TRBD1	TGTGCCACCAACGGAGGGGACAGGGTCTCAGATACGCAGTATTTT	CATNGGDRVSDTQYF
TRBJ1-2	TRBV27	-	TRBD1	TGTGCCAGCAGTCCGACCTCCCCGCGACAGGGAAATAACTATGGCTACACCTTC	CASSPTSPRQGNNYGYTF
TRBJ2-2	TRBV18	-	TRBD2	TGTGCCAGCTCACCACTCGGCGGGAGTAGACCGACGAACGGGGAGCTGTTTTTT	CASSPLGGSRPTNGELFF
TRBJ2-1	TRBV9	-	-	TGTGCCAGCAGTAGGCAGGGGAGGGACAATGAGCAGTTCTTC	CASSRQGRDNEQFF
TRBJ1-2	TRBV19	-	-	TGTGCCAGTAGTATAAGTTCCAGGGGAATTAGGATCTATGGCTACACCTTC	CASSISSRGIRIYGYTF
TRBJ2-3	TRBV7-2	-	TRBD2	TGTGCCAGCAGCTTAAGGGGGCGGGGGGGCCTAGGAGATACGCAGTATTTT	CASSLRGRGGLGDTQYF
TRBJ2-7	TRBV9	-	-	TGTGCCAGCAGCGCTTCGGGAGCAAACTACGAGCAGTACTTC	CASSASGANYEQYF
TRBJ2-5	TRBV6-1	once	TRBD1	TGTGCCAGCAGTGTCGACAGGGCGGAGACCCAGTACTTC	CASSVDRAETQYF
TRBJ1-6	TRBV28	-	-	TGTGCCAGCAGTTCATCAGCCACCGCGGCATTGCCCGAATATAATTCACCCCTCCACTTT	CASSSSATAALPEYNSPLHF
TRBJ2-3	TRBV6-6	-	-	TGTGCCACCTCGACTGCTACTAGCACAGATACGCAGTATTTT	CATSTATSTDTQYF
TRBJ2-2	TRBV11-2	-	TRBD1	TGTGCCAGCAGCGTGAACAGGGGAAACACCGGGGAGCTGTTTTTT	CASSVNRGNTGELFF
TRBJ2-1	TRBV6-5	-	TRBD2	TGTGCCAGCAGCCCCCTAGCGGGGGGGACCGATGAGCAGTTCTTC	CASSPLAGGTDEQFF
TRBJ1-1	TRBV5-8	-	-	TGTGCCAGCAGCTTTACCCCACAGAACACTGAAGCTTTCTTT	CASSFTPQNTEAFF
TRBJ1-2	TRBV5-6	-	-	TGTGCCAGCACCCGGGAGGGTATCGGCTACACCTTC	CASTREGIGYTF